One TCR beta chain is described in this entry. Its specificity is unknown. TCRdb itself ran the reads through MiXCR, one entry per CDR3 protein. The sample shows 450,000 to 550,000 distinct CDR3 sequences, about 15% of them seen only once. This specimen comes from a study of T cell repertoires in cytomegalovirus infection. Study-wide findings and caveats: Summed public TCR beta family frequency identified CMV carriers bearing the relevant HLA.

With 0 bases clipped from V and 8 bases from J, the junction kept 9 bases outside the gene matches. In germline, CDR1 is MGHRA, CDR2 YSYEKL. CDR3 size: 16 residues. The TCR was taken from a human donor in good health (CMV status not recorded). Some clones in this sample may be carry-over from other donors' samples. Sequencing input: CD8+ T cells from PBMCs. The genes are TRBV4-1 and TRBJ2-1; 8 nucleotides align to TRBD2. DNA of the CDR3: TGCGCCAGCAGCCAAGATCTCCGGGAGGGCCAGGATGAGCAGTTCTTC. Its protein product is CASSQDLREGQDEQFF.